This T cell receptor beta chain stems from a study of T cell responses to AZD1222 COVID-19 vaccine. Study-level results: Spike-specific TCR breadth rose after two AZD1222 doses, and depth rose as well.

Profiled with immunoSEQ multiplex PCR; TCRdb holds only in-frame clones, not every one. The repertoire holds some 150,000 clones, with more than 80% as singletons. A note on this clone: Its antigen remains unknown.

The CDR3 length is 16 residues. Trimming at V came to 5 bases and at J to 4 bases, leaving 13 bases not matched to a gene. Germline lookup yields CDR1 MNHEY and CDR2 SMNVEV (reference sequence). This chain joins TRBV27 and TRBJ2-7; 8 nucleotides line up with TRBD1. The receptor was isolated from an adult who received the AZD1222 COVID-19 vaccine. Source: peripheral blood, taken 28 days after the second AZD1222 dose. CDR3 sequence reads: CASSPTLGQGRYEQYF. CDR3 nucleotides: TGTGCCAGCAGTCCCACCCTAGGACAGGGTCGTTACGAGCAGTACTTC.